This TCR beta chain was profiled in a study of blood T cells in healthy people across ages. Study-level results: Naive T cell percentage by flow cytometry tracked strongly with beta diversity. Possibly confounding the expanded clonotype changes was the fact that donor CMV status was unknown.

Looked up from germline, CDR1 is SGDLS and CDR2 is YYNGEE. CDR3 length: 15 amino acids. Between the trimmed V and J ends, which lost 2 bases and 5 bases, there was a span of 14 bases. It was with a sample-barcoded 5' primer and a J-beta primer mix that a second PCR of about 6 to 12 cycles was run. TCRdb redid the calling of the 5' RACE reads with MiXCR, one entry per CDR3 protein. This sample has approximately 1.5 million distinct CDR3 sequences, with 42% found just once. For this clonotype: Its antigen is not identified.

Each donor supplied approximately 10 milliliters of peripheral blood. Samples had at least 6 million PBMCs isolated from them. Material: blood. The chain is built from TRBV9 and TRBJ1-5; TRBD1 is a possible D gene (5 bases). The receptor's source is a woman between 18 and 29 years old in good health. The CDR3 nucleotides read TGTGCCAGCAGCGTGGGGGGAGGAAGCGATCAGCCCCAGCATTTT. This sequence encodes CASSVGGGSDQPQHF.